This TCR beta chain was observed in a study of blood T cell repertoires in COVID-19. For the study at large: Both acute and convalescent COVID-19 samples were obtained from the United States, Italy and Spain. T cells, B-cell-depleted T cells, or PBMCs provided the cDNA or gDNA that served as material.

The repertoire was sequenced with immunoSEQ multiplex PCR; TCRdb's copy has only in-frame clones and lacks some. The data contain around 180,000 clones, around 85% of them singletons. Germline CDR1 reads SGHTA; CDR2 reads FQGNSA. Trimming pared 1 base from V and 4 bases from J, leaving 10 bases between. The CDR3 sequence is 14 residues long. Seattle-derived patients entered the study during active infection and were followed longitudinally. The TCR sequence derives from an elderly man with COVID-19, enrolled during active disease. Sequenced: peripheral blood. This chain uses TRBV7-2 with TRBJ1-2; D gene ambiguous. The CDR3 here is CASSLDATVYGYTF. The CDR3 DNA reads TGTGCCAGCAGCTTAGATGCTACGGTCTATGGCTACACCTTC.